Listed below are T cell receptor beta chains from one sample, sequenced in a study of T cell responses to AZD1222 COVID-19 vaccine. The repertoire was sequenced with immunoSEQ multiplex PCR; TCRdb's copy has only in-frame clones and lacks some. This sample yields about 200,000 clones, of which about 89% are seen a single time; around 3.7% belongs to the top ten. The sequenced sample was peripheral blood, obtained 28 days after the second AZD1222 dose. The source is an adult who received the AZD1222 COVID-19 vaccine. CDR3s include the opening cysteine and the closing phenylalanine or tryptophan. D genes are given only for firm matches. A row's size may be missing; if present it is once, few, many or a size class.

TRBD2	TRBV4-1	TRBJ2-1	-	CASSQFGLAGAYEQFF	TGCGCCAGCAGCCAATTCGGACTAGCGGGAGCCTATGAGCAGTTCTTC
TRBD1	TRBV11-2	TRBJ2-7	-	CASSLAWTGIADEQYF	TGTGCCAGCAGCTTAGCCTGGACAGGGATCGCGGACGAGCAGTACTTC
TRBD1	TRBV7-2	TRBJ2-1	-	CASSSRLSRTGDEQFF	TGTGCCAGCAGCTCCCGACTTTCTAGGACAGGGGATGAGCAGTTCTTC
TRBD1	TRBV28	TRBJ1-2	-	CASSLGTGADYGYTF	TGTGCCAGCAGTTTAGGAACAGGGGCTGACTATGGCTACACCTTC
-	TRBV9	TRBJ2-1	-	CASSVLPGREEFF	TGTGCCAGCAGCGTCCTACCAGGCAGGGAGGAGTTCTTC
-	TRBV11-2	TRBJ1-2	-	CASSPYPRLTTSNYGYTF	TGTGCCAGCAGCCCCTACCCCAGGCTTACAACCTCTAACTATGGCTACACCTTC
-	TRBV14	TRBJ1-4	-	CASSLGGGVEKLFF	TGTGCCAGCAGCCTGGGGGGCGGTGTCGAAAAACTGTTTTTT
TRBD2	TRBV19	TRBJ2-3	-	CASSRLAGGTTDTQYF	TGTGCCAGTAGTAGACTAGCGGGAGGGACCACAGATACGCAGTATTTT
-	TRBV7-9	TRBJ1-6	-	CASSFGRLASPLHF	TGTGCCAGCAGCTTCGGCAGGTTGGCTTCACCCCTCCACTTT
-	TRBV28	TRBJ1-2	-	CASSAGGALNYGYTF	TGTGCCAGCAGTGCTGGCGGGGCCCTTAACTATGGCTACACCTTC
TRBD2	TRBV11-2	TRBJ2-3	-	CASSSFLGLAGVTDTQYF	TGTGCCAGCAGCTCCTTCCTCGGACTAGCGGGAGTAACAGATACGCAGTATTTT
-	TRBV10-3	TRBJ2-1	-	CAIRAQQEVWFF	TGTGCCATCAGAGCCCAGCAGGAGGTATGGTTCTTC
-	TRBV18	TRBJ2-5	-	CASSPPNLEETQYF	TGTGCCAGCTCACCACCGAATTTAGAAGAGACCCAGTACTTC
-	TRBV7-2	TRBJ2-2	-	CASSLVPANTGELFF	TGTGCCAGCAGCTTAGTGCCGGCAAACACCGGGGAGCTGTTTTTT
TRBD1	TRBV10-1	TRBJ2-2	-	CASSERTGGRTGELFF	TGCGCCAGCAGTGAACGGACAGGGGGCAGAACCGGGGAGCTGTTTTTT
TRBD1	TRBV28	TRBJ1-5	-	CASSYRGSVNQPQHF	TGTGCCAGCAGTTACAGGGGTTCGGTAAATCAGCCCCAGCATTTT
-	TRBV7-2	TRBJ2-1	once	CASIDTNPVGNEQFF	TGTGCCAGCATCGATACTAACCCGGTCGGGAATGAGCAGTTCTTC
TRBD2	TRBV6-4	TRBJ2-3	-	CASSDSTYRLAGALEGDTDTQYF	TGTGCCAGCAGTGACTCGACTTACCGACTAGCGGGAGCCCTCGAGGGGGACACAGATACGCAGTATTTT
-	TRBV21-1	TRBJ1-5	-	CASSKCWDSMDSSNQPQHF	TGTGCCAGCAGCAAATGTTGGGACAGCATGGATTCCAGCAATCAGCCCCAGCATTTT
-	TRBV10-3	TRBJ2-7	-	CAIKSGSYEQYF	TGTGCCATCAAATCCGGGAGCTACGAGCAGTACTTC
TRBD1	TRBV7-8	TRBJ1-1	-	CASSIQGVNTEAFF	TGTGCCAGCAGCATACAGGGGGTGAACACTGAAGCTTTCTTT
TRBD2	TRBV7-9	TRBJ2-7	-	CASNPGGRSLAGYEQYF	TGTGCCAGCAACCCGGGGGGAAGGTCTCTAGCGGGCTACGAGCAGTACTTC
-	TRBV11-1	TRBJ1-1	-	CASSSGAGLPEAFF	TGTGCCAGCAGCTCAGGGGCGGGTTTACCTGAAGCTTTCTTT
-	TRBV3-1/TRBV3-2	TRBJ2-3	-	CASSHGGSTDTQYF	TGTGCCAGCAGCCATGGGGGGAGCACAGATACGCAGTATTTT
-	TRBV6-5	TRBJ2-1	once	CASSYSTGTLGFF	TGTGCCAGCAGTTACTCGACGGGGACCCTCGGGTTCTTC
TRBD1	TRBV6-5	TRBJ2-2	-	CASSYDRANTGELFF	TGTGCCAGCAGTTACGACAGGGCGAACACCGGGGAGCTGTTTTTT
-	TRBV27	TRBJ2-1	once	CASSLFGNEQFF	TGTGCCAGCAGTTTATTCGGGAATGAGCAGTTCTTC
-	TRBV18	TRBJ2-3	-	CASSRGLGTDTQYF	TGTGCCAGCTCACGGGGACTTGGGACAGATACGCAGTATTTT
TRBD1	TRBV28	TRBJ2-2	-	CASRPDRVTGELFF	TGTGCCAGCAGGCCGGACAGGGTCACCGGGGAGCTGTTTTTT
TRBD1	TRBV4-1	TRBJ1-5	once	CASSQNRGSRSNQPQHF	TGCGCCAGCAGCCAAAACAGGGGTAGTCGGAGCAATCAGCCCCAGCATTTT
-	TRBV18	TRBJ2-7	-	CASSLDGNHEQYF	TGTGCCAGCTCTCTAGACGGGAATCACGAGCAGTACTTC
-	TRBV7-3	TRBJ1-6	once	CASSFSGNSPLHF	TGTGCCAGCAGCTTTTCGGGAAACTCACCCCTCCACTTT
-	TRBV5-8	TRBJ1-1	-	CASSGRAEAFF	TGTGCCAGCTCAGGGAGGGCTGAAGCTTTCTTT
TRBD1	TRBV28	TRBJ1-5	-	CASSSQGDLQPQHF	TGTGCCAGCAGTTCCCAGGGGGATCTTCAGCCCCAGCATTTT
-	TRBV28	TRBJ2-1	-	CASSLPLGSYNEQFF	TGTGCCAGCAGTTTGCCCCTAGGCAGCTACAATGAGCAGTTCTTC
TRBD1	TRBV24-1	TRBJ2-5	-	CATSERPSTGGYETQYF	TGTGCCACCAGTGAAAGACCTTCGACAGGGGGCTATGAGACCCAGTACTTC
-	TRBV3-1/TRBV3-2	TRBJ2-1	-	CASSPDLRRAGNNEQFF	TGTGCCAGCAGCCCCGACCTGAGGAGGGCCGGAAACAATGAGCAGTTCTTC
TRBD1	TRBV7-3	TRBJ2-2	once	CASSSTPGQGTGELFF	TGTGCCAGCAGCTCAACTCCGGGACAGGGGACCGGGGAGCTGTTTTTT
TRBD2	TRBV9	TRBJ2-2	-	CASSGSAGDYTGELFF	TGTGCCAGCAGCGGGTCAGCGGGAGATTACACCGGGGAGCTGTTTTTT
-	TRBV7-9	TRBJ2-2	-	CASSHGTPGYGGELFF	TGTGCCAGCAGCCACGGGACTCCCGGGTATGGCGGGGAGCTGTTTTTT
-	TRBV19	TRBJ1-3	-	CATTTGRLGNTIYF	TGTGCCACTACGACCGGACGACTTGGAAACACCATATATTTT
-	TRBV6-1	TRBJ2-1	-	CASSEGAEGVNEQFF	TGTGCCAGCAGTGAAGGAGCGGAAGGGGTTAATGAGCAGTTCTTC
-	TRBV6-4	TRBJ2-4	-	CASSDSEPPALGAKNIQYF	TGTGCCAGCAGTGACTCCGAACCCCCGGCCCTCGGGGCCAAAAACATTCAGTACTTC
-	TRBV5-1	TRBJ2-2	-	CASSLVTTGELFF	TGCGCCAGCAGCTTGGTTACTACCGGGGAGCTGTTTTTT
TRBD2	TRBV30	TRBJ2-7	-	CAWMPASGSKQYF	TGTGCCTGGATGCCGGCGAGCGGGAGCAAGCAGTACTTC
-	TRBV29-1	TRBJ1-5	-	CSVEVTSNQPQHF	TGCAGCGTTGAAGTTACGAGCAATCAGCCCCAGCATTTT
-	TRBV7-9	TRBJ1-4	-	CASSSGQFPEKLFF	TGTGCCAGCAGCTCTGGACAGTTTCCTGAAAAACTGTTTTTT
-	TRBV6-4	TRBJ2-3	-	CASSSQSTDTQYF	TGTGCCAGCAGTAGCCAGAGCACAGATACGCAGTATTTT
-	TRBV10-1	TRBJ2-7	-	CASSGAGKQYF	TGCGCCAGCAGTGGGGCGGGAAAACAGTACTTC